The 10 T cell receptor beta chains listed next were all sequenced from one sample in a study of shared T cell receptors in the human thymus. Method: immunoSEQ multiplex PCR; TCRdb's copy keeps in-frame clones and lacks some. The table records 500,000 to 750,000 clones, 88% of them present only once. These data were also filed under a second study, of human thymus T cells.

Sequencing used thymocytes. The receptor set was obtained from a boy in the first two years of life with a congenital heart defect.

The chain links TRBV2 to TRBJ2-2; 7 bases agree with TRBD1. The junction had 13 bases not matched to a gene; V was cut back by 4 bases and J by 8 bases. The CDR3 has 16 amino acids. Germline values: CDR1 SNHLY, CDR2 FYNNEI. The chain's CDR3 is CASSVFYRGFRGELFF. CDR3 nucleotide sequence: TGTGCCAGCAGTGTATTTTACAGGGGTTTTCGGGGGGAGCTGTTTTTT.

The chain recombines TRBV5-4 with TRBJ2-3, with 14 bases fitting TRBD2. V shed 1 base, J shed 8 bases, and the junction held 6 bases outside the gene matches. This CDR3 region has 16 residues. CDR1 is SGHNT, CDR2 YYREEE, per germline (reference sequence). As DNA, the CDR3 is TGTGCCAGCAGCTTGACCGGGACTAGCGGGAGTGGTACGCAGTATTTT. It translates to CASSLTGTSGSGTQYF.

The chain uses TRBV2 and TRBJ2-1; no definite D call. This CDR3 contains 11 residues. Trimming removed 2 bases at V and 7 bases at J, with 3 bases between. The V gene's germline CDR1 is SNHLY and CDR2 FYNNEI. The CDR3 DNA reads TGTGCCAGCAGTGAAACTAATGAGCAGTTCTTC. This translates into CASSETNEQFF.

The chain joins TRBV14 to TRBJ2-3; D may be TRBD2 (6 bases). The CDR3 totals 14 residues. The V end was cut by 0 bases, the J end by 8 bases, with 12 bases between. Germline V gene sequence: CDR1 SGHDN, CDR2 FVKESK. The CDR3 here is CASSQDRRETTQYF. The CDR3 nucleotides are TGTGCCAGCAGCCAAGATAGGAGGGAGACTACGCAGTATTTT.

V and J are TRBV7-2 and TRBJ2-1; 8 bases line up with TRBD1. CDR3 length: 15 amino acids. V was pared by 3 bases and J by 2 bases, with 3 bases of the junction left unmatched. CDR1 and CDR2 from the germline V gene are SGHTA and FQGNSA. CDR3 amino acids: CASSFRGLTYNEQFF. The CDR3 DNA reads TGTGCCAGCAGCTTCAGGGGGCTCACCTACAATGAGCAGTTCTTC.

This sequence joins TRBV5-1 and TRBJ1-2; no clear D gene. The germline V gene encodes CDR1 SGHRS and CDR2 YFSETQ. This CDR3 has 12 residues. The germline V and J ends were trimmed by 2 bases and 8 bases, with 10 bases remaining between them. The CDR3 region is CASSFWGGGYTF. The CDR3 nucleotides are TGCGCCAGCAGCTTCTGGGGAGGGGGCTACACCTTC.

This clone has a handful of counts. The chain recombines TRBV18 with TRBJ2-2; 7 bases line up with TRBD1. With 3 bases clipped from V and 6 bases from J, the junction kept 10 bases outside the gene matches. The CDR3 consists of 16 residues. The V gene's germline CDR1 is KGHSH and CDR2 LQKENI. CDR3 protein: CASSPNSLTGSGELFF. The DNA of the CDR3 is TGTGCCAGCTCACCCAACTCCTTGACAGGGTCCGGGGAGCTGTTTTTT.

The chain employs TRBV5-4 and TRBJ2-5; D is perhaps TRBD2 (7 bases). Germline values: CDR1 SGHNT, CDR2 YYREEE (reference sequence). This CDR3 has 14 residues. Trimming stripped 1 base from V and 4 bases from J, with 11 bases between. The CDR3 is CASSLRGARETQYF. The CDR3 DNA reads as TGTGCCAGCAGCTTGCGGGGGGCGCGAGAGACCCAGTACTTC.

Of note for this clone: The junction departs from the called germline gene at one end, perhaps through a read error. The rearrangement joins TRBV7-6 to TRBJ1-3; 8 bases match TRBD1. Germline V gives CDR1 SGHVS, CDR2 FNYEAQ. CDR3 length: 13 residues. CDR3 DNA: TGTGCCAGCAGCCCGGGACAGGCCCCGTCTCGGGATTTT. It is translated as CASSPGQAPSRDF.

The chain links TRBV30 to TRBJ2-7, with 8 bases fitting TRBD1. The length of the CDR3 is 15 residues. Germline V gene data show CDR1 as GTSNPN and CDR2 as SVGIG (reference sequence). V dropped 3 bases and J dropped 5; count of bases not matched to a gene: 12. DNA for the CDR3: TGTGCCTGGAGCGTTCGGGACAGGCGGTGTAACGAGCAGTACTTC. Protein product: CAWSVRDRRCNEQYF. The variable domain in full, completed from reference TRBV30 and TRBJ2-7, reads SQTIHQWPATLVQPVGSPLSLECTVEGTSNPNLYWYRQAAGRGLQLLFYSVGIGQISSEVPQNLSASRPQDRQFILSSKKLLLSDSGFYLCAWSVRDRRCNEQYFGPGTRLTVT.